The rows below give T cell receptor beta chains drawn from one sample of a study of cytomegalovirus exposure and HLA in healthy donors. The method was immunoSEQ multiplex PCR; TCRdb's version includes in-frame clones alone and lacks a portion of them. The table shows fewer than 250,000 clones, with roughly 90% occurring only once. The material sequenced was PBMCs. The receptors shown here come from a boy younger than 10 in good health and CMV-seronegative. CDR3s include the opening cysteine and the closing phenylalanine or tryptophan. Each record gives: D gene, J gene, clone size, V gene, CDR3 DNA, CDR3 protein. D genes are given only for firm matches. Only some rows state a clone size, as once, few, many or a class for expanded clones.

>TRBD1|TRBJ1-1|-|TRBV30
TGTGCCTGGAGTACCGGGACAGGGGCGACTGAAGCTTTCTTT
CAWSTGTGATEAFF
>-|TRBJ1-2|-|TRBV5-1
TGCGCCAGCAGCCCCGACAGGAGCTATGGCTACACCTTC
CASSPDRSYGYTF
>TRBD2|TRBJ2-5|-|TRBV27
TGTGCCAGCAGGGAACTAGCGGGAGGGAGGGAGACCCAGTACTTC
CASRELAGGRETQYF
>TRBD2|TRBJ2-7|few|TRBV2
TGTGCCAGCAGTGAAGGACTAGCGGCCTCCTACGAGCAGTACTTC
CASSEGLAASYEQYF
>TRBD2|TRBJ2-2|-|TRBV27
TGTGCCAGCAGTCCAACCCGACTAGCGGGAGTGTACACCGGGGAGCTGTTTTTT
CASSPTRLAGVYTGELFF
>-|TRBJ2-1|-|TRBV7-9
TGTGCCAGCAGCCCGGTCCAGGGGAATGAGCAGTTCTTC
CASSPVQGNEQFF
>-|TRBJ2-7|-|TRBV28
TGTGCCAGCAGCTCCCCGACAGCCTCCTACGAGCAGTACTTC
CASSSPTASYEQYF
>TRBD2|TRBJ2-1|once|TRBV27
TGTGCCAGCAGTTTATGGGCGGGGGGGTCCTACAATGAGCAGTTCTTC
CASSLWAGGSYNEQFF
>-|TRBJ2-7|-|TRBV5-1
TGCGCCAGCAGCTTTGGACAGCTTCCCTACGAGCAGTACTTC
CASSFGQLPYEQYF
>TRBD1|TRBJ1-1|few|TRBV5-4
TGTGCCAGCAGCTTGGAAGACAGGGTAGAAGCTTTCTTT
CASSLEDRVEAFF
>TRBD1|TRBJ2-3|-|TRBV4-1
TGCGCCAGCAGCCAAGCTAAGATTAATGGGCTTGGGACAGGGGGGACAGATACGCAGTATTTT
CASSQAKINGLGTGGTDTQYF
>TRBD1|TRBJ2-3|-|TRBV9
TGTGCCAGCAGCGAGGGGGCCGCAGATACGCAGTATTTT
CASSEGAADTQYF
>TRBD2|TRBJ2-3|-|TRBV10-1
TGCGCCAGCAGTGAGGGGACTACCACAGATACGCAGTATTTT
CASSEGTTTDTQYF
>TRBD1|TRBJ1-2|-|TRBV19
TGTGCCAGTAGTCCCCTCCCACAGGGGGCTGGAGGCTACACCTTC
CASSPLPQGAGGYTF
>-|TRBJ1-5|-|TRBV7-9
TGTTCCAGCAGCTCCTACAGGGAGAATCAGCCCCAGCATTTT
CSSSSYRENQPQHF
>-|TRBJ2-5|-|TRBV28
TGTGCCAGCAGTCTCGGAGGGACGCAAGAGACCCAGTACTTC
CASSLGGTQETQYF
>TRBD1|TRBJ2-4|-|TRBV7-2
TGTGCCAGCAGCCCACAGGGGACCCGACGCGTCATTCAGTACTTC
CASSPQGTRRVIQYF
>TRBD1|TRBJ2-7|-|TRBV5-1
TGCGCCAGCAGCTTGGGGTATGGGGACAGAGTATCCTACGAGCAGTACTTC
CASSLGYGDRVSYEQYF
>-|TRBJ1-5|-|TRBV2
TGTGCCAGCAGACCCGAGGAGAGGCAGCCCCAGCATTTT
CASRPEERQPQHF
>-|TRBJ2-7|-|TRBV25-1
TGTGCCAGCAGCCCAGTGGGGCACGAGCAGTACTTC
CASSPVGHEQYF
>TRBD1|TRBJ1-1|-|TRBV6-4
TGTGCCAGCTATACCCAGACAGGGTACGCTGAAGCTTTCTTT
CASYTQTGYAEAFF
>-|TRBJ2-7|-|TRBV10-2
TGCGCCAGCGGGGGGGCTGCTATCTACGAGCAGTACTTC
CASGGAAIYEQYF
>-|TRBJ1-5|-|TRBV5-1
TGCGCCAGCAGCTTGGATGGAGGGCTCAATGGCAATCAGCCCCAGCATTTT
CASSLDGGLNGNQPQHF
>TRBD1|TRBJ1-5|once|TRBV19
TGTGCCAGTAGTATACCGGGACAGCGCAATCAGCCCCAGCATTTT
CASSIPGQRNQPQHF
>-|TRBJ1-4|few|TRBV29-1
TGCAGCGTGGTTGAGGGTAGTGAAAAACTGTTTTTT
CSVVEGSEKLFF
>-|TRBJ1-2|-|TRBV27
TGTGCCAGCGGGTCTCTTGACCGGAGGAACTATGGCTACACCTTC
CASGSLDRRNYGYTF
>-|TRBJ1-5|-|TRBV28
TGTGCCAGCAGTTTCCATGGGAGATGGGGCAATCAGCCCCAGCATTTT
CASSFHGRWGNQPQHF
>-|TRBJ2-7|-|TRBV30
TGTGCCTGGAGTGTAGTGAGGGGACAACTTAGCTCCTACGAGCAGTACTTC
CAWSVVRGQLSSYEQYF
>-|TRBJ2-3|-|TRBV27
TGTGCCAGCAGTTGGGGCCCTGTTGGCACAGATACGCAGTATTTT
CASSWGPVGTDTQYF
>-|TRBJ1-1|-|TRBV10-3
TGTGCCATCAGTGAGTCTGAGGGTTTGGACACTGAAGCTTTCTTT
CAISESEGLDTEAFF
>TRBD1|TRBJ2-3|once|TRBV5-1
TGCGCCAGCAGCCAGGAAACAGGGGCAGATACGCAGTATTTT
CASSQETGADTQYF
>-|TRBJ1-1|-|TRBV5-6
TGTGCCAGCAGCTTTAGGGAGGGCGACACTGAAGCTTTCTTT
CASSFREGDTEAFF
>-|TRBJ1-2|-|TRBV25-1
TGTGCCAGCAGTGAATTTGGAGCTACTAACTATGGCTACACCTTC
CASSEFGATNYGYTF
>TRBD1|TRBJ2-1|-|TRBV28
TGTGCCAGCAGTCAACGGACAGGGGGCGAAGGTGAGCAGTTCTTC
CASSQRTGGEGEQFF
>-|TRBJ2-5|-|TRBV9
TGTGCCAGCAGCGTGGACAGTCGGGAGACCCAGTACTTC
CASSVDSRETQYF
>TRBD1|TRBJ1-1|-|TRBV30
TGTGCCTGGATCAGGGACAGGCTAGTAGGAGCTTTCTTT
CAWIRDRLVGAFF
>-|TRBJ1-1|-|TRBV28
TGTGCCAGCAGCCGGCCCACGGTGACAAGCGGCTGGGGGAACACTGAAGCTTTCTTT
CASSRPTVTSGWGNTEAFF
>-|TRBJ1-1|-|TRBV18
TGTGCCAGCTCACCACGTTCTTTAGGGGCCACTGAAGCTTTCTTT
CASSPRSLGATEAFF
>-|TRBJ1-1|-|TRBV19
TGTGCCAGTAGTCCCACCGGGTGGAACACTGAAGCTTTCTTT
CASSPTGWNTEAFF
>-|TRBJ2-6|-|TRBV7-3
TGTGCCAGCAGCTCAGGGGTTTCTGGGGCCAACGTCCTGACTTTC
CASSSGVSGANVLTF
>-|TRBJ2-1|-|TRBV7-2
TGTGCCAGCAGCTTACGGCCCCGGCGGGCCCGACCCGATGAGCAGTTCTTC
CASSLRPRRARPDEQFF
>-|TRBJ2-7|-|TRBV23-1
TGCGCCAGCAGTCAATCGGGGCTCGGGAGAGGCGAGCAGTACTTC
CASSQSGLGRGEQYF